The sequence of this T cell receptor beta chain was determined in a study of blood T cell repertoires in COVID-19. Study in general: There were acute and convalescent COVID-19 samples, and they came from the United States, Italy and Spain. T cells, B-cell-depleted T cells, or PBMCs provided the cDNA or gDNA that served as material.

As handled by the study authors: Reference gene primer amplification gave estimated nucleated cell counts. Sequencing used immunoSEQ multiplex PCR; TCRdb keeps in-frame clones, though not all of them. V and J calls and clone size are as listed in that table; D and trimming were resolved from the DNA. The sample shows around 300,000 clones, around nine tenths of them seen only once. The CDR3 contains 14 residues. Per germline, CDR1 SGHRS and CDR2 YFSETQ. Germline trimming cut 0 bases from V and 7 bases from J; bases unmatched to any gene: 7. The material sequenced was peripheral blood. The chain has TRBV5-1 and TRBJ2-7; 7 bases map to TRBD1. This receptor was obtained from a woman aged 40 to 50 who had recovered from COVID-19. CDR3 sequence: CASSLAGQPNEQYF. CDR3 nucleotide sequence: TGCGCCAGCAGCTTGGCGGGACAGCCCAATGAGCAGTACTTC.